The TCR beta chain under discussion was sequenced for a study of shared clonotypes between healthy human individuals. Study-wide points: Generally, naive subsets came out with larger estimated richness than memory subsets.

Concerning this clone: The antigen is undetermined.

Germline lookup yields CDR1 MDHEN and CDR2 SYDVKM. This CDR3 spans 13 amino acids. With 10 bases removed from V and 5 bases from J, the gap between germline ends came to 15 bases. At the deep level, the assay was run. Splitting of each subset's genomic DNA was done evenly across several immunoSEQ plates. Some 30,000 T cell genomes (roughly 220 ng DNA) went into each sorted-subset replicate. TCRdb keeps only in-frame clones here, not all; method: immunoSEQ multiplex PCR. The data show 1.4 million or so clones, around 98.5% seen once. This receptor was taken from a man aged 30 to 39 in good health. Sequencing input: naive CD4+ T cells sorted from blood. Subset given: CD45RA+ positively selected. This chain joins TRBV28 and TRBJ2-1, with no clear D. CDR3 region: CATLTSRNNEQFF. Written as DNA, the CDR3 is TGTGCCACTCTAACAAGCCGTAACAATGAGCAGTTCTTC.